These T cell receptor beta chains were read from a single sample in a study of CD8 T cells in Susac syndrome. MiXCR, run by TCRdb on the immunoSEQ multiplex PCR reads, gives a single entry per CDR3 protein. The sample contains approximately 150,000 distinct CDR3 sequences, approximately 94% of which appear only once. The sample comprised CD4+ T cells from PBMCs. These receptors were obtained from a human donor in good health. Both conserved end residues are part of each CDR3. The order of the fields is CDR3 length, V gene, clone size, D gene, J gene, CDR3 protein, CDR3 DNA. A D gene is named only where the DNA matches it firmly. Not all rows give a size; the values are once, few, many and, for expanded clones, a class.

13,TRBV9,once,.,TRBJ2-1,CASSVAPTTEQFF,TGTGCCAGCAGCGTAGCTCCAACTACGGAGCAGTTCTTC
14,TRBV20-1,.,.,TRBJ1-1,CSAREQGLNTEAFF,TGCAGTGCTAGAGAGCAGGGACTGAACACTGAAGCTTTCTTT
8,TRBV29-1,.,.,TRBJ2-3,CSTDTQYF,TGCAGTACGGATACGCAGTATTTT
14,TRBV20-1,.,.,TRBJ2-7,CSARGGEGPYEQYF,TGCAGTGCAAGAGGGGGGGAGGGCCCCTACGAGCAGTACTTC
14,TRBV29-1,few,.,TRBJ1-1,CSVRKGVGNTEAFF,TGCAGCGTACGTAAAGGGGTGGGGAACACTGAAGCTTTCTTT
14,TRBV7-3,.,.,TRBJ2-5,CASSLNGRAETQYF,TGTGCCAGCAGCTTAAACGGGAGAGCAGAGACCCAGTACTTC
18,TRBV5-1,.,.,TRBJ1-3,CASSLKDRQGLPGNTIYF,TGCGCCAGCAGCTTAAAGGACCGGCAGGGTTTACCTGGAAACACCATATATTTT
15,TRBV28,.,TRBD2,TRBJ2-7,CASRMTSGRVDEQYF,TGTGCCAGCAGGATGACTAGCGGGAGGGTTGACGAGCAGTACTTC
13,TRBV12-3/TRBV12-4,.,.,TRBJ2-7,CASSLGADGEQYF,TGTGCCAGCAGTTTAGGGGCTGACGGAGAGCAGTACTTC
13,TRBV20-1,.,TRBD1,TRBJ1-1,CSAPRGGSTEAFF,TGCAGTGCCCCCAGGGGGGGGAGTACTGAAGCTTTCTTT
15,TRBV5-6,.,.,TRBJ1-5,CASSLGARTSQPQHF,TGTGCCAGCAGCTTAGGAGCTAGAACGTCCCAGCCCCAGCATTTT
15,TRBV5-1,.,TRBD2,TRBJ2-1,CASTPGTREYNEQFF,TGCGCCAGCACCCCGGGGACTAGGGAATACAATGAGCAGTTCTTC
14,TRBV30,.,.,TRBJ1-3,CAWSRNIEGNTIYF,TGTGCCTGGAGTCGGAATATTGAAGGAAACACCATATATTTT
16,TRBV12-3/TRBV12-4,.,TRBD1,TRBJ2-7,CASSLYSGTGAYEQYF,TGTGCCAGCAGTTTGTATTCTGGGACAGGGGCCTACGAGCAGTACTTC
14,TRBV12-3/TRBV12-4,.,.,TRBJ1-4,CASTATGPNEKLFF,TGTGCCAGCACCGCGACAGGTCCCAATGAAAAACTGTTTTTT
13,TRBV6-6,.,.,TRBJ1-1,CASSYPGHDEPFF,TGTGCCAGCAGTTATCCGGGACACGACGAGCCTTTCTTT
12,TRBV4-1,.,.,TRBJ2-2,CASSQVGGQLFF,TGCGCCAGCAGCCAAGTGGGGGGGCAGCTGTTTTTT
16,TRBV6-6,.,.,TRBJ2-1,CASSPGEHPFYNEQFF,TGTGCCAGCAGCCCAGGGGAGCATCCCTTCTACAATGAGCAGTTCTTC
14,TRBV30,.,TRBD1,TRBJ1-2,CAWSRDSGPYGYTF,TGTGCCTGGAGTCGGGACAGCGGACCCTATGGCTACACCTTC
19,TRBV3-1,.,TRBD2,TRBJ2-3,CASSQDRLAGTGLTDTQYF,TGTGCCAGCAGCCAAGATCGATTAGCGGGGACGGGCCTCACGGATACGCAGTATTTT
16,TRBV28,once,.,TRBJ2-4,CASRASGALAKNIQYF,TGTGCCAGCAGAGCCAGTGGGGCCTTAGCCAAAAACATTCAGTACTTC
15,TRBV27,.,.,TRBJ1-2,CASSLRTHLGYGYTF,TGTGCCAGCAGTCTTCGGACCCACCTGGGCTATGGCTACACCTTC
17,TRBV7-7,.,TRBD2,TRBJ2-1,CASTIRELAISYNEQFF,TGTGCTAGCACCATCAGGGAACTAGCGATTTCCTACAATGAGCAGTTCTTC
17,TRBV27,.,.,TRBJ1-4,CASSRQNTGIGYEKLFF,TGTGCCAGCAGTCGCCAAAATACAGGGATTGGGTATGAAAAACTGTTTTTT
16,TRBV3-1,.,TRBD2,TRBJ2-5,CASSQEPGGWGETQYF,TGTGCCAGCAGCCAAGAACCGGGAGGGTGGGGTGAGACCCAGTACTTC
15,TRBV3-1,.,TRBD2,TRBJ2-7,CASSQRGSGPYEQYF,TGTGCCAGCAGCCAACGCGGGAGTGGTCCCTACGAGCAGTACTTC
19,TRBV28,.,TRBD2,TRBJ2-4,CASSLGRASGRGAKNIQYF,TGTGCCAGCAGTTTGGGAAGGGCTAGCGGGAGGGGGGCCAAAAACATTCAGTACTTC
15,TRBV18,.,.,TRBJ1-5,CASSPSGGRYQPQHF,TGTGCCAGCTCACCATCCGGCGGACGGTATCAGCCCCAGCATTTT
13,TRBV28,.,.,TRBJ2-7,CASSILTPSEQYF,TGTGCCAGCAGTATTCTTACCCCGTCCGAGCAGTACTTC
16,TRBV12-3/TRBV12-4,once,.,TRBJ2-4,CASSLAGEIAKNIQYF,TGTGCCAGCAGTTTAGCGGGAGAGATAGCCAAAAACATTCAGTACTTC
14,TRBV20-1,.,.,TRBJ2-2,CSATRDPRTGELFF,TGCAGTGCTACAAGGGACCCGCGGACCGGGGAGCTGTTTTTT
13,TRBV18,.,TRBD1,TRBJ1-6,CASRGQGDSPLHF,TGTGCCAGCCGAGGACAGGGCGATTCACCCCTCCACTTT
14,TRBV2,.,.,TRBJ2-7,CASTPMGSRYEQYF,TGTGCCAGCACTCCCATGGGTTCCAGGTACGAGCAGTACTTC
11,TRBV12-3/TRBV12-4,.,.,TRBJ2-7,CAGSVAYEQYF,TGTGCCGGCAGTGTGGCCTACGAGCAGTACTTC
13,TRBV7-9,.,.,TRBJ2-7,CASSPQGLGEQYF,TGTGCCAGCAGCCCCCAGGGGCTCGGCGAGCAGTACTTC
13,TRBV11-2,.,TRBD1,TRBJ1-1,CANKHRQGTEAFF,TGTGCCAATAAACATCGACAGGGCACTGAAGCTTTCTTT
14,TRBV12-3/TRBV12-4,.,.,TRBJ1-1,CASRWGPMNTEAFF,TGTGCCAGCAGGTGGGGGCCTATGAACACTGAAGCTTTCTTT
15,TRBV27,once,.,TRBJ2-6,CASRGWVSGANVLTF,TGTGCCAGCAGAGGATGGGTCTCTGGGGCCAACGTCCTGACTTTC
17,TRBV4-1,.,.,TRBJ2-7,CASSQERRTGGIHEQYF,TGCGCCAGCAGCCAAGAAAGGAGGACAGGAGGGATCCACGAGCAGTACTTC
15,TRBV27,.,TRBD2,TRBJ2-2,CASRWGGTNTGELFF,TGTGCCAGCAGGTGGGGGGGGACGAACACCGGGGAGCTGTTTTTT
13,TRBV6-5,.,.,TRBJ2-2,CASSYGPGGELFF,TGTGCCAGCAGTTACGGCCCGGGCGGGGAGCTGTTTTTT
14,TRBV11-2,.,TRBD1,TRBJ2-7,CASSSGTGYNEQYF,TGTGCCAGCAGCTCCGGGACAGGGTATAACGAGCAGTACTTC
15,TRBV19,.,TRBD1,TRBJ2-2,CASSIGQGRTGELFF,TGTGCCAGTAGTATTGGACAGGGGCGAACCGGGGAGCTGTTTTTT
15,TRBV9,.,.,TRBJ1-4,CASSVARRGDEKLFF,TGTGCCAGCAGCGTGGCGAGACGAGGCGATGAAAAACTGTTTTTT
15,TRBV4-1,.,TRBD2,TRBJ2-5,CASSQVGLAGETQYF,TGCGCCAGCAGCCAAGTAGGACTAGCGGGAGAGACCCAGTACTTC
14,TRBV2,.,.,TRBJ2-1,CASSRQRTYNEQFF,TGTGCCAGCAGCCGACAGAGAACCTACAATGAGCAGTTCTTC
18,TRBV4-2,.,TRBD2,TRBJ2-1,CASSQALSLAGAYNEQFF,TGTGCCAGCAGCCAAGCACTAAGCCTAGCGGGAGCCTACAATGAGCAGTTCTTC
13,TRBV7-6,.,.,TRBJ2-7,CASSLDGGAEQYF,TGTGCCAGCAGCTTAGATGGGGGAGCCGAGCAGTACTTC
16,TRBV3-1,.,.,TRBJ2-2,CASSQGHHSLGGELFF,TGTGCCAGCAGCCAAGGGCATCACTCCCTTGGCGGGGAGCTGTTTTTT
13,TRBV20-1,.,TRBD1,TRBJ1-2,CSASTGDRYGYTF,TGCAGTGCTAGTACAGGGGACCGCTATGGCTACACCTTC
14,TRBV5-6,.,TRBD1,TRBJ2-3,CASARDRGPDTQYF,TGTGCCAGCGCCCGGGACAGGGGACCAGATACGCAGTATTTT
12,TRBV18,.,.,TRBJ2-5,CASSPEQETQYF,TGTGCCAGCTCACCTGAACAAGAGACCCAGTACTTC
15,TRBV2,.,.,TRBJ2-3,CASIIYSPGTDTQYF,TGTGCCAGCATCATATACTCCCCCGGCACAGATACGCAGTATTTT